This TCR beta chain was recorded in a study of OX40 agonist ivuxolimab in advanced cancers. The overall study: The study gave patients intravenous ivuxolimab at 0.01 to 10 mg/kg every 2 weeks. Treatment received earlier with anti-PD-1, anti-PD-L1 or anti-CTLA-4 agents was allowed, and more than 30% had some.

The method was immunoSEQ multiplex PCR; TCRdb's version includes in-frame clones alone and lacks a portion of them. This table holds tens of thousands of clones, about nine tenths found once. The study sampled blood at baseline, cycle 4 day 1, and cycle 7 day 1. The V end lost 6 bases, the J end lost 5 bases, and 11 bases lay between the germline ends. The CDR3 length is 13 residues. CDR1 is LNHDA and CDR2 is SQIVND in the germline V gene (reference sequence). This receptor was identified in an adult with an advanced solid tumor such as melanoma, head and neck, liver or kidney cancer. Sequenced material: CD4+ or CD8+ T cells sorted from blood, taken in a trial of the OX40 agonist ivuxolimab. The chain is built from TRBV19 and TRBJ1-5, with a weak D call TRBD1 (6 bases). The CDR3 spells CASRDSDDQPQHF. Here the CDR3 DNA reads TGTGCCAGTAGGGACAGCGACGATCAGCCCCAGCATTTT.